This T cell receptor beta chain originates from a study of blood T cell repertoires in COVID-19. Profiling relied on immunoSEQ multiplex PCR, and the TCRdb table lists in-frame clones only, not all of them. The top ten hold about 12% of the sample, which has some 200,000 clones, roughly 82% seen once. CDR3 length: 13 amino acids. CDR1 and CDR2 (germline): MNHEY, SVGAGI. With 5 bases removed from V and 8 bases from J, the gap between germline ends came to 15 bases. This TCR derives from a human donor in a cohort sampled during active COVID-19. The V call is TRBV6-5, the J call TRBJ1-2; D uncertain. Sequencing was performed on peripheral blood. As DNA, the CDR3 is TGTGCCAGCAGTAACCACCTCGGAGGGGGCTACACCTTC. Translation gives CASSNHLGGGYTF.